This T cell receptor (beta chain) was captured by sequencing in a study of cytomegalovirus exposure and HLA in healthy donors. Study observations and caveats: One variant, a missense change in DCLRE1C, was linked in a later analysis to TCR beta V- and J-gene trimming.

PCR primers comprised 60 Vbeta and 13 Jbeta primers. Clones were sequenced by immunoSEQ multiplex PCR, and TCRdb holds only the in-frame ones, with some missing. This table holds under 200,000 clones, roughly 13% found once. The CDR3 is made up of 17 amino acids. The V and J ends lost 5 bases and 2 bases, in that order; junction bases with no gene match: 11. Per the germline V gene, CDR1 is LGHNA and CDR2 is YSLEER. Comment on this clone: Its antigen is unknown.

Sequenced sample: PBMCs. This chain uses TRBV4-3 with TRBJ2-1; 8 bases align to TRBD1. The receptor's source is a man in his fifties in good health and CMV-seropositive. In nucleotides, the CDR3 is TGCGCCAGCAGCGAAATGAGGGGGACAGGCGCCTACAATGAGCAGTTCTTC. Translating it yields CASSEMRGTGAYNEQFF.